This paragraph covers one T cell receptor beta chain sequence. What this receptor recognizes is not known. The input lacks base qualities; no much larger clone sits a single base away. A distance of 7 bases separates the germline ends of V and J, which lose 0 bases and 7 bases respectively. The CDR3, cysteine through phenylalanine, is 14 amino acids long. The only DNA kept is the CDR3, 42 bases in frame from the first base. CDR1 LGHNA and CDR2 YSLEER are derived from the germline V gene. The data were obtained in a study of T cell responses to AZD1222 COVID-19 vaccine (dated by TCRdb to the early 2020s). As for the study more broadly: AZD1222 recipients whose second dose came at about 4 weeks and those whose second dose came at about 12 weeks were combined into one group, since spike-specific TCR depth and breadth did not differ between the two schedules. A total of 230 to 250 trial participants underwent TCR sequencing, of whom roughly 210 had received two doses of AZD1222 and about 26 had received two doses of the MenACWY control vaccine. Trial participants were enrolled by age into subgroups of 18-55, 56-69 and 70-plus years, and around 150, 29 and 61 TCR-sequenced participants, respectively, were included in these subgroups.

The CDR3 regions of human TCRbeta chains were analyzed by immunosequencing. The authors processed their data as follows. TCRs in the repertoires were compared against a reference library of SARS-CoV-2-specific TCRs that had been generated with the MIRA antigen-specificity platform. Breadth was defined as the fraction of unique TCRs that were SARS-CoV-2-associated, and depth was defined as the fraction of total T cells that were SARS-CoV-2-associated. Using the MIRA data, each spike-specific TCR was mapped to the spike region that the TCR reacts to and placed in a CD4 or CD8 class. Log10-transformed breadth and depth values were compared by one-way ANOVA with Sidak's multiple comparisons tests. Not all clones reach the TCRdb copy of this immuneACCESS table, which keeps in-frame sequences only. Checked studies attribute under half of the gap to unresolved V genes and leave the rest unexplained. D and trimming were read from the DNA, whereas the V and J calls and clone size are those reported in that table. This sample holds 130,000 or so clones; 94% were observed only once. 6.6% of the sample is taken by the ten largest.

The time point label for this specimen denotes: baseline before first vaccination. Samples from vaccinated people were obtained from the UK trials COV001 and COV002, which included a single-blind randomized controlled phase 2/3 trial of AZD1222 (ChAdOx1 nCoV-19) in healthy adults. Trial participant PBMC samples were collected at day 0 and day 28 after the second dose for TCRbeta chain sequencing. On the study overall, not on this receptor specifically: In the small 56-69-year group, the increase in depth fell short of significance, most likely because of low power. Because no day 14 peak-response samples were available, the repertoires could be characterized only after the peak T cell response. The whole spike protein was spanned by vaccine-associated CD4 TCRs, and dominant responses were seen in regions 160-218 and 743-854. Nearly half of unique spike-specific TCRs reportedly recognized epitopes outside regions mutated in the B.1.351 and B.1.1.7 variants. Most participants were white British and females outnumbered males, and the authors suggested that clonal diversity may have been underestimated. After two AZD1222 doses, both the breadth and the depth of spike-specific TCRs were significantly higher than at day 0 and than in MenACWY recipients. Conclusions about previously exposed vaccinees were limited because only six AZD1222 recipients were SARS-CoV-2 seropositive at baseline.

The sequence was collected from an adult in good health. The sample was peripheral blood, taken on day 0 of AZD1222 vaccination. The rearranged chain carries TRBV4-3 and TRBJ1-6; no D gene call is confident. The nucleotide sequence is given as TGCGCCAGCAGCCAAGATAGCCCAAATTCACCCCTCCACTTT. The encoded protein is CASSQDSPNSPLHF.